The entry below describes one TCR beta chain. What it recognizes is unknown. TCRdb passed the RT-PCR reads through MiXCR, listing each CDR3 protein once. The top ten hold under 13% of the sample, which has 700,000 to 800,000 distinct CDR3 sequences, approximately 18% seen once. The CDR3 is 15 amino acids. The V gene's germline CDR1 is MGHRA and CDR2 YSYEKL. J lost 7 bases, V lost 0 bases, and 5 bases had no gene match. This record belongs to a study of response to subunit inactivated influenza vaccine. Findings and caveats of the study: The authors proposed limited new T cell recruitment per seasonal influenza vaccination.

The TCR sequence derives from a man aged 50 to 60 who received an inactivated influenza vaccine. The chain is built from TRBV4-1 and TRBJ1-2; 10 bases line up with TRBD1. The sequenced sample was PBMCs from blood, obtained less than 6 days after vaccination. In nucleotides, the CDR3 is TGCGCCAGCAGCCAAGAACGACAGGGGGCGGGTGGCTACACCTTC. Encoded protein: CASSQERQGAGGYTF.